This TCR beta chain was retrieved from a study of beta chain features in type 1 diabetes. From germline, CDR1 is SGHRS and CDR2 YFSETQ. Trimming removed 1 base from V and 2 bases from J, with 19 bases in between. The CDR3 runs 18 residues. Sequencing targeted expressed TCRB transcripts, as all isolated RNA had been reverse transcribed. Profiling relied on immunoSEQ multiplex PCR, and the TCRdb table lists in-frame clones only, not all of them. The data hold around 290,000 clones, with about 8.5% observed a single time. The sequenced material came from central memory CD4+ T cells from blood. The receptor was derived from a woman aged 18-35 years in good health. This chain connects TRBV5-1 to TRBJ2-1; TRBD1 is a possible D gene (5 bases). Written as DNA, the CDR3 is TGCGCCAGCAGCTTGAGGTCGTCGTGGACGGACACCTACAATGAGCAGTTCTTC. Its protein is CASSLRSSWTDTYNEQFF.